Listed below are T cell receptor beta chains from one sample, sequenced in a study of T cells in Graves' hyperthyroidism and ophthalmopathy. TCRdb reprocessed the multiplex PCR reads via MiXCR and lists one record per CDR3 protein. The sample lists 300,000 to 450,000 distinct CDR3 sequences; 14% were seen once. Sequenced material: blood. The receptors were gathered from a woman aged 60 to 75 with Graves' hyperthyroidism. The CDR3 runs from the conserved cysteine through the conserved F or W. D genes are given only for firm matches. Clone size is given for some rows only: seen once, a few or many times, or a class if the clone is expanded.

D gene | clone size | J gene | V gene | CDR3 protein | CDR3 DNA
NA | many | TRBJ1-5 | TRBV20-1 | CSASKGGGNQPQHF | TGCAGTGCTAGCAAGGGTGGGGGCAATCAGCCCCAGCATTTT
TRBD1 | many | TRBJ2-5 | TRBV18 | CASSTRQGAETQYF | TGTGCCAGCTCAACTAGACAGGGGGCCGAGACCCAGTACTTC
NA | many | TRBJ2-7 | TRBV10-3 | CAISESRTGYEQYF | TGTGCCATCAGTGAGTCCCGTACAGGGTACGAGCAGTACTTC
TRBD2 | many | TRBJ2-5 | TRBV3-1 | CASSQDGIAGNKETQYF | TGTGCCAGCAGCCAAGATGGGATAGCGGGAAATAAAGAGACCCAGTACTTC
TRBD2 | many | TRBJ2-2 | TRBV28 | CASSPLAGGLGTGELFF | TGTGCCAGCAGCCCCTTAGCGGGAGGGCTCGGGACCGGGGAGCTGTTTTTT
NA | few | TRBJ2-7 | TRBV12-3/TRBV12-4 | CASSFLSGQGEQYF | NA
TRBD2 | few | TRBJ2-2 | TRBV20-1 | CSARTSRRGTGELFF | TGCAGTGCAAGGACTAGCCGGAGGGGAACCGGGGAGCTGTTTTTT
NA | many | TRBJ2-7 | TRBV20-1 | CSAKGGLALGPYEQYF | TGCAGTGCCAAGGGGGGGCTAGCGTTAGGTCCCTACGAGCAGTACTTC
TRBD2 | NA | TRBJ2-2 | TRBV29-1 | CSVLHGLGTGELFF | TGCAGCGTTCTACACGGACTAGGGACCGGGGAGCTGTTTTTT
NA | many | TRBJ1-1 | TRBV19 | CASSIWGITEAFF | TGTGCCAGTAGTATCTGGGGCATCACTGAAGCTTTCTTT
NA | NA | TRBJ1-2 | TRBV7-9 | CASSAQGWGGYTF | TGTGCCAGCAGCGCGCAGGGGTGGGGTGGCTACACCTTC
NA | NA | TRBJ2-7 | TRBV6-5 | CGGSYGGSRIEQYF | TGTGGCGGCAGTTACGGGGGATCCCGAATCGAGCAGTACTTC
TRBD2 | many | TRBJ2-7 | TRBV28 | CASFPSPSGSYKQYF | TGTGCCAGCTTCCCAAGCCCCAGCGGGAGTTACAAGCAGTACTTC
NA | few | TRBJ2-5 | TRBV14 | CASSPGSSEPRETQYF | TGTGCCAGCAGCCCCGGGTCGAGCGAGCCCAGGGAGACCCAGTACTTC
NA | few | TRBJ2-1 | TRBV9 | CASSVWVFNEQFF | TGTGCCAGCAGCGTATGGGTATTCAATGAGCAGTTCTTC
TRBD1 | NA | TRBJ2-1 | TRBV18 | CASSPGQALYNEQFF | TGTGCCAGCTCACCTGGACAGGCCCTCTACAATGAGCAGTTCTTC
TRBD2 | NA | TRBJ2-5 | TRBV20-1 | CSASTPMPLAVETQYF | TGCAGTGCCAGCACTCCGATGCCGCTAGCGGTAGAGACCCAGTACTTC
TRBD1 | many | TRBJ1-6 | TRBV18 | CASSGTGELRSPLHF | TGTGCCAGCTCAGGGACAGGGGAATTACGTTCACCCCTCCACTTT
TRBD1 | many | TRBJ2-5 | TRBV24-1 | CATSVAGGEETQYF | TGTGCCACCAGTGTGGCAGGGGGTGAGGAGACCCAGTACTTC
NA | many | TRBJ2-1 | TRBV11-1 | CASSLVAGAGEQFF | TGTGCCAGCAGCTTAGTAGCAGGGGCGGGTGAGCAGTTCTTC
NA | NA | TRBJ1-6 | TRBV15 | CATSRGGGEGRSPLHF | TGTGCCACCAGCAGAGGCGGGGGGGAAGGGAGATCACCCCTCCACTTT
TRBD2 | NA | TRBJ2-7 | TRBV29-1 | CSVEDPSGSLYEQYF | TGCAGCGTTGAAGATCCCAGCGGGAGCCTCTACGAGCAGTACTTC
TRBD1 | NA | TRBJ2-7 | TRBV5-1 | CASSLGLTGEYEQYF | TGCGCCAGCAGCTTGGGTTTGACAGGGGAATACGAGCAGTACTTC
TRBD2 | many | TRBJ2-3 | TRBV12-3/TRBV12-4 | CASSPAGGSSDTQYF | TGTGCCAGCAGTCCAGCGGGAGGGAGCTCAGATACGCAGTATTTT
NA | NA | TRBJ1-1 | TRBV5-6 | CASSSGSARAFF | TGTGCCAGCAGCTCGGGTTCGGCGAGGGCTTTCTTT
NA | many | TRBJ2-7 | TRBV24-1 | CATSAQGLQQYF | TGTGCCACCAGTGCGCAGGGGTTACAGCAGTACTTC
NA | NA | TRBJ2-6 | TRBV19 | CASSPLFGQYRSGANVLTF | TGTGCCAGTAGCCCCCTGTTTGGGCAGTACCGCTCTGGGGCCAACGTCCTGACTTTC
NA | NA | TRBJ2-6 | TRBV20-1 | CSASGSSFSGANVLTF | TGCAGTGCTAGCGGGTCTTCATTCTCTGGGGCCAACGTCCTGACTTTC
NA | NA | TRBJ2-7 | TRBV4-1 | CASSQPGTVGSYEQYF | TGCGCCAGCAGCCAACCCGGGACGGTAGGCTCCTACGAGCAGTACTTC
TRBD1 | few | TRBJ1-6 | TRBV7-8 | CASSLISGTGTSPLHF | TGTGCCAGCAGCTTAATCTCCGGGACAGGGACTTCACCCCTCCACTTT
NA | many | TRBJ1-5 | TRBV19 | CASTKSGQPQHF | TGTGCCAGTACCAAATCAGGGCAGCCCCAGCATTTT
NA | NA | TRBJ2-1 | TRBV14 | CASSQAFAGNEQFF | TGTGCCAGCAGCCAAGCCTTTGCCGGCAATGAGCAGTTCTTC
TRBD1 | NA | TRBJ1-5 | TRBV19 | CASSIPGQGASQPQHF | TGTGCCAGTAGTATCCCGGGACAGGGGGCCTCTCAGCCCCAGCATTTT
TRBD1 | many | TRBJ1-1 | TRBV20-1 | CSARWDRDNTEAFF | TGCAGTGCTAGATGGGACAGGGATAACACTGAAGCTTTCTTT
NA | NA | TRBJ2-7 | TRBV20-1 | CSARGTTFGGEQYF | TGCAGTGCTAGAGGGACTACATTTGGAGGGGAGCAGTACTTC
TRBD2 | many | TRBJ2-7 | TRBV7-9 | CASSLAYKGGPREQYF | TGTGCCAGCAGCTTAGCTTATAAGGGAGGGCCTCGGGAGCAGTACTTC
NA | NA | TRBJ1-2 | TRBV6-4 | CASSGVRDGYGYTF | TGTGCCAGCAGCGGGGTACGGGATGGTTATGGCTACACCTTC
NA | many | TRBJ1-1 | TRBV15 | CATSRDRVNTEAFF | TGTGCCACCAGCAGAGACAGGGTGAACACTGAAGCTTTCTTT
NA | NA | TRBJ1-3 | TRBV5-4 | CASSFDTLSGNTIYF | TGTGCCAGCAGCTTTGACACCCTTTCTGGAAACACCATATATTTT
TRBD2 | many | TRBJ2-2 | TRBV6-1 | CASIDGGASVTGELFF | TGTGCCAGCATCGACGGGGGGGCATCGGTGACCGGGGAGCTGTTTTTT
NA | many | TRBJ2-3 | TRBV5-1 | CASSLVQSSTDTQYF | TGCGCCAGCAGCTTGGTACAGAGCAGCACAGATACGCAGTATTTT
NA | many | TRBJ2-1 | TRBV12-3/TRBV12-4 | CASSWALTNEQFF | TGTGCCAGCAGTTGGGCCCTTACCAATGAGCAGTTCTTC
TRBD1 | few | TRBJ1-4 | TRBV28 | CASSAIMTGEINEKLFF | TGTGCCAGCAGTGCAATCATGACAGGGGAAATTAATGAAAAACTGTTTTTT